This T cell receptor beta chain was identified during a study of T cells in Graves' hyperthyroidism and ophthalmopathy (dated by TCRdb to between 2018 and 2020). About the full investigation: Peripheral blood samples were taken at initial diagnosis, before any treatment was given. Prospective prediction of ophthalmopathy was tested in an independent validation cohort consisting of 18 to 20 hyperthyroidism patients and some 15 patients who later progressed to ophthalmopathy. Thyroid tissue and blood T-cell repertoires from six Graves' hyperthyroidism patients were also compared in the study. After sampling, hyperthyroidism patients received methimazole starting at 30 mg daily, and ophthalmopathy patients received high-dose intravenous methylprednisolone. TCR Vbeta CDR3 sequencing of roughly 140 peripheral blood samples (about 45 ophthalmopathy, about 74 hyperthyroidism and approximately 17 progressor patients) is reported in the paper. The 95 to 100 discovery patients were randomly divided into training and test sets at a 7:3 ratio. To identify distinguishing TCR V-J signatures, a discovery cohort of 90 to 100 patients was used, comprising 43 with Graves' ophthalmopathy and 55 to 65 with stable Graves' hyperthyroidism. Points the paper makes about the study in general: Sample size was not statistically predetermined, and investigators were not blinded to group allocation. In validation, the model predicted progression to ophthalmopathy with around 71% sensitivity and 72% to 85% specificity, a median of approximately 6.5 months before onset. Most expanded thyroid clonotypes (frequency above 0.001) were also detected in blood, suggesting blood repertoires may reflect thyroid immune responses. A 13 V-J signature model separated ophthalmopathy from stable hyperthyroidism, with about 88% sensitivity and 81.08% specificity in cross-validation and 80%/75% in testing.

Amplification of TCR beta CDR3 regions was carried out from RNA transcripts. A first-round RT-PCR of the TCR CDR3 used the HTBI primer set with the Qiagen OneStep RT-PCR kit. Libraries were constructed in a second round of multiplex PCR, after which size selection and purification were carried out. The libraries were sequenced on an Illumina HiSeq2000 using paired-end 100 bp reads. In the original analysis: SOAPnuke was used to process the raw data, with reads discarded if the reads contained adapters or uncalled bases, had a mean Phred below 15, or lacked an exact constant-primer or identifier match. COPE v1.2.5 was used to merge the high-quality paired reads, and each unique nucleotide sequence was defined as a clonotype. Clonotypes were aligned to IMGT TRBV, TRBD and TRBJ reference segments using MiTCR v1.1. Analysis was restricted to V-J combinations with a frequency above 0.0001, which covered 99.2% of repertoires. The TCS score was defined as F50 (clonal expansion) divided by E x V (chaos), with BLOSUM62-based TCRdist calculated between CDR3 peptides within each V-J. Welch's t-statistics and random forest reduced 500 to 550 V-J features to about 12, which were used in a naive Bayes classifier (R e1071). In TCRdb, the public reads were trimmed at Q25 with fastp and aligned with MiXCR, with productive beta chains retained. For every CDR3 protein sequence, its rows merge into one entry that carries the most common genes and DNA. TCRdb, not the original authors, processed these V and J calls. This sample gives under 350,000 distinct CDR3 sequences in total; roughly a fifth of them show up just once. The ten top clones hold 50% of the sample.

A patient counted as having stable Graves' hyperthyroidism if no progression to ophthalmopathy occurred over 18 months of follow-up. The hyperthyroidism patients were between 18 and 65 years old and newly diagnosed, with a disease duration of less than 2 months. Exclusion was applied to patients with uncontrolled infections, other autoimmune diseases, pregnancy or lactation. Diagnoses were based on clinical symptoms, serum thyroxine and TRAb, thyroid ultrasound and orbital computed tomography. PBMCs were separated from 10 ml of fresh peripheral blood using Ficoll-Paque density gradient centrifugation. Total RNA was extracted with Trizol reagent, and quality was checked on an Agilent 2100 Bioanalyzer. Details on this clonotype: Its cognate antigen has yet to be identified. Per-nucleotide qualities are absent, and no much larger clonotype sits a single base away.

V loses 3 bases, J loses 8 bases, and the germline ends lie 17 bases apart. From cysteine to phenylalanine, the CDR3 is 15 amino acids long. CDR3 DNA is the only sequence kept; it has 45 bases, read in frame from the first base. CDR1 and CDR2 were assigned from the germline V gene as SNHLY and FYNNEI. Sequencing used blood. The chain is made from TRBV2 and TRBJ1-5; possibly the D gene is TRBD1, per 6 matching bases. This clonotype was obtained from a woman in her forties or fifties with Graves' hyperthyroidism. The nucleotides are TGTGCCAGCAGTGAGAACAGGGCCGAGAGAGAGCCCCAGCATTTT. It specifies CASSENRAEREPQHF.